These T cell receptor beta chains were read from a single sample in a study of T-cell memory formation after mild COVID-19. TCRdb used MiXCR to reprocess the 5' RACE reads, holding one entry per CDR3 protein. This sample has 150,000 or so distinct CDR3 sequences, with around 25% found just once. The specimen was PBMCs or a T cell subset sorted from them (not recorded which). The source is an adult woman who had mild COVID-19 (a few samples of this study predate the infection). Cell type and time point are not known. Each CDR3 is given with its conserved first and last residue. The order of the fields is clone size, V gene, J gene, D gene, CDR3 length, CDR3 DNA, CDR3 protein. A D gene is named only where the DNA matches it firmly. Clone size is not always given. Where it is, it says once, few, many or a class for expanded clones.

abundance: NA
v_gene: TRBV7-2
j_gene: TRBJ1-2
d_gene: NA
len: 15
CDR3nt: TGTGCCAGCAGCCCAGCCTTTGCGGATTGGTATGGCTACACCTTC
CDR3aa: CASSPAFADWYGYTF

abundance: few
v_gene: TRBV5-1
j_gene: TRBJ2-2
d_gene: NA
len: 14
CDR3nt: TGCGCCAGCAGGCTAACCGCGAACACCGGGGAGCTGTTTTTT
CDR3aa: CASRLTANTGELFF

abundance: few
v_gene: TRBV5-4
j_gene: TRBJ2-3
d_gene: TRBD2
len: 14
CDR3nt: TGTGCCAGCACCCGCCGGGGGGGCAAAGATACGCAGTATTTT
CDR3aa: CASTRRGGKDTQYF

abundance: few
v_gene: TRBV5-1
j_gene: TRBJ1-2
d_gene: NA
len: 15
CDR3nt: TGCGCCAGCAGCTTTCTAACGGGTGAAAACTATGGCTACACCTTC
CDR3aa: CASSFLTGENYGYTF

abundance: NA
v_gene: TRBV29-1
j_gene: TRBJ2-6
d_gene: NA
len: 15
CDR3nt: TGCAGCGTTGCAGGGGCACCCTCTGGGGCCAACGTCCTGACTTTC
CDR3aa: CSVAGAPSGANVLTF

abundance: few
v_gene: TRBV20-1
j_gene: TRBJ2-7
d_gene: TRBD2
len: 14
CDR3nt: TGCAGTGCGGAACTAGCGGGAGACCGGGGCGAGCAGTACTTC
CDR3aa: CSAELAGDRGEQYF

abundance: NA
v_gene: TRBV29-1
j_gene: TRBJ2-7
d_gene: NA
len: 13
CDR3nt: TGCAGCGTTGTGGCCACCAACTCCTACGAGCAGTACTTC
CDR3aa: CSVVATNSYEQYF

abundance: many
v_gene: TRBV7-2
j_gene: TRBJ1-5
d_gene: NA
len: 14
CDR3nt: TGTGCCAGCAGCCCTGGGGGCTGGGGGCAGCCCCAGCATTTT
CDR3aa: CASSPGGWGQPQHF

abundance: few
v_gene: TRBV29-1
j_gene: TRBJ2-7
d_gene: NA
len: 12
CDR3nt: TGCAGCGGGGGGGACAGTTCCTACGAGCAGTACTTC
CDR3aa: CSGGDSSYEQYF

abundance: few
v_gene: TRBV30
j_gene: TRBJ1-1
d_gene: NA
len: 14
CDR3nt: TGTGCCTCCAGGATCGGGGATGGGAACACTGAAGCTTTCTTT
CDR3aa: CASRIGDGNTEAFF

abundance: NA
v_gene: TRBV5-1
j_gene: TRBJ2-1
d_gene: TRBD2
len: 17
CDR3nt: TGCGCCAGCAGCTTGTGGGCTAGCGGGGGGCCTCTGAATGAGCAGTTCTTC
CDR3aa: CASSLWASGGPLNEQFF

abundance: many
v_gene: TRBV5-1
j_gene: TRBJ2-7
d_gene: NA
len: 14
CDR3nt: TGCGCCAGCAGCTTCGCGCTAGGGAACTACGAGCAGTACTTC
CDR3aa: CASSFALGNYEQYF

abundance: NA
v_gene: TRBV6-5
j_gene: TRBJ2-6
d_gene: TRBD1
len: 18
CDR3nt: TGTGCCACCTCCCCAGCCGTGCAGGGGGCATCTGGGGCCAACGTCCTGACTTTC
CDR3aa: CATSPAVQGASGANVLTF

abundance: few
v_gene: TRBV29-1
j_gene: TRBJ2-7
d_gene: TRBD1
len: 13
CDR3nt: TGCAGCGTGTCGGGACAGGACTCCTACGAGCAGTACTTC
CDR3aa: CSVSGQDSYEQYF

abundance: once
v_gene: TRBV5-1
j_gene: TRBJ1-5
d_gene: NA
len: 15
CDR3nt: TGCGCCAGCAGCTTGGCAGGGGACGGCAATCAGCCCCAGCATTTT
CDR3aa: CASSLAGDGNQPQHF

abundance: NA
v_gene: TRBV24-1
j_gene: TRBJ2-3
d_gene: NA
len: 12
CDR3nt: TGTGCCACCAGTGACCTCGATGGCACGCAGTATTTT
CDR3aa: CATSDLDGTQYF

abundance: NA
v_gene: TRBV12-3/TRBV12-4
j_gene: TRBJ2-1
d_gene: NA
len: 10
CDR3nt: TGTGCCATCGTGGGCAATGAGCAGTTCTTC
CDR3aa: CAIVGNEQFF